This T cell receptor (beta chain) came from a study of blood T cell repertoires in COVID-19. The CDR3 has 16 residues. Germline-derived CDR1 and CDR2 are SNHLY and FYNNEI. The V segment lost 6 bases and the J segment 0 bases; nucleotides outside the gene matches: 6. In the original processing: Reference gene primer amplification gave nucleated cell count estimates. Libraries were prepared by immunoSEQ multiplex PCR; TCRdb keeps only in-frame clonotypes and omits some of them. V and J calls and clone size are copied from that table; D and trimming were computed from the DNA. The profile shows 58,000 or so clones, approximately 90% of them singletons.

The J gene is TRBJ2-2, the V gene TRBV2; 8 bases line up with TRBD2. Sequencing was done on a sample of peripheral blood. The clonotype was recovered from a woman in her 70s with active COVID-19. The chain's CDR3 is CASRPSGSANTGELFF. CDR3 sequence (DNA): TGTGCCAGCAGGCCGAGCGGGAGCGCGAACACCGGGGAGCTGTTTTTT. Full variable domain (missing parts from reference TRBV2 and TRBJ2-2): EPEVTQTPSHQVTQMGQEVILRCVPISNHLYFYWYRQILGQKVEFLVSFYNNEISEKSEIFDDQFSVERPDGSNFTLKIRSTKLEDSAMYFCASRPSGSANTGELFFGEGSRLTVL.